The subject of this entry is one T cell receptor (beta chain). The antigen is undetermined. Other DNA sequences of this sample code for an identical CDR3. CDR1 is KGHSH and CDR2 is LQKENI in the germline V gene. The CDR3 is made up of 14 amino acids. V was clipped by 3 bases and J by 1 base, with 9 bases between them. Doses given second, at about 4 or about 12 weeks, were pooled. The source of the sample is a study of T cell responses to AZD1222 COVID-19 vaccine. Clones were sequenced by immunoSEQ multiplex PCR, and TCRdb holds only the in-frame ones, with some missing. The sample includes about 110,000 clones, roughly 90% of them seen just once. Points from the study as a whole: A rise in Spike-specific TCR breadth and depth followed two AZD1222 doses. Possibly, clonal diversity was underestimated; donors were largely white British and included more females. Seropositive status at baseline applied to only 6 or 7 AZD1222 recipients.

The material sequenced was peripheral blood, taken 28 days after the second AZD1222 dose. This TCR was sampled from an adult who received the AZD1222 COVID-19 vaccine. This chain links TRBV18 with TRBJ1-2; D is perhaps TRBD1 (5 bases). CDR3 loop: CASSPGQGNYGYTF. In DNA form, the CDR3 reads TGTGCCAGCTCACCGGGGCAGGGTAACTATGGCTACACCTTC. Drawing the rest from reference TRBV18 and TRBJ1-2, the complete variable domain is NAGVMQNPRHLVRRRGQEARLRCSPMKGHSHVYWYRQLPEEGLKFMVYLQKENIIDESGMPKERFSAEFPKEGPSILRIQQVVRGDSAAYFCASSPGQGNYGYTFGSGTRLTVV.